This T cell receptor (beta chain) was sequenced in a study of T cells in Graves' hyperthyroidism and ophthalmopathy. About the research overall: The authors collected peripheral blood at initial diagnosis, before any treatment. Regarding the study as a whole: Blood shared most expanded thyroid clonotypes above 0.001.

The CDR3 regions of TCR beta were amplified from RNA transcripts. The HTBI set primed first-round TCR CDR3 RT-PCR. Each CDR3 protein gets one entry after TCRdb re-called the multiplex PCR reads with MiXCR. This table holds about 380,000 distinct CDR3 sequences, roughly 13% found once. Uncontrolled infection, other autoimmune disease, pregnancy or lactation led to exclusion. When hyperthyroidism was first diagnosed, the blood sample was taken, preceding any ophthalmopathy symptoms. J lost 2 bases, V lost 2 bases, and 10 bases had no gene match. Germline V CDR1 and CDR2: KGHDR, SFDVKD. This CDR3 spans 18 amino acids. This clonotype was seen ten or more times. Its specificity is unknown.

The chain has TRBV24-1 and TRBJ2-3; 9 bases agree with TRBD1. Input material: blood. This receptor was taken from a man younger than 45 with Graves' hyperthyroidism that later progressed to Graves' ophthalmopathy. CDR3 sequence: CATSDSRIRDRDTDTQYF. CDR3 coding DNA: TGTGCCACCAGTGATTCCCGGATTCGGGACAGGGACACAGATACGCAGTATTTT.